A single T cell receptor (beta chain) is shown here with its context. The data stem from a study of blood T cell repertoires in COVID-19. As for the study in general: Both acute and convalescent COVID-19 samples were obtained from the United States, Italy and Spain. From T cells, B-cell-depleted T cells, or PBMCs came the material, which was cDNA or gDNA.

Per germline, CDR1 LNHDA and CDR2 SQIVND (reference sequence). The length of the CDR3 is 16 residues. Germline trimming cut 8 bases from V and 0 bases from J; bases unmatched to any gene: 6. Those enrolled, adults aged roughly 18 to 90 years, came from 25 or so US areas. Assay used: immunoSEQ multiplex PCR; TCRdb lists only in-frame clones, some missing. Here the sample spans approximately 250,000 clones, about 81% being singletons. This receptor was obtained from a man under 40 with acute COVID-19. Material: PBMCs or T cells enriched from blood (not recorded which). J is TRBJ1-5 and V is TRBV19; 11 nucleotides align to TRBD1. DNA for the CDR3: TGTGCCAGTTCAGGACAGGGGGCGCCTAGCAATCAGCCCCAGCATTTT. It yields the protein CASSGQGAPSNQPQHF. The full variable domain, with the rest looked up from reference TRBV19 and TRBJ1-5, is DGGITQSPKYLFRKEGQNVTLSCEQNLNHDAMYWYRQDPGQGLRLIYYSQIVNDFQKGDIAEGYSVSREKKESFPLTVTSAQKNPTAFYLCASSGQGAPSNQPQHFGDGTRLSIL.